These T cell receptor beta chains were read from a single sample in a study of shared clonotypes between healthy human individuals. The repertoire was sequenced with immunoSEQ multiplex PCR; TCRdb's copy has only in-frame clones and lacks some. The sample has over 2,000,000 clones, approximately 92% seen once. The specimen sequenced was naive CD8+ T cells from PBMCs. These receptors were obtained from a man aged 18 to 35 in good health. Some clones in this sample may be carry-over from other donors' samples. The conserved cysteine and the conserved F or W are not part of the CDR3 here.

CDR3aa: ASSPDRLEQF
v_gene: TRBV7-9

CDR3aa: ASSLETGIYEQY
v_gene: TRBV28

CDR3aa: ASSGLDRTFGTQY
v_gene: TRBV7-9

CDR3aa: ASRAESQDEQF
v_gene: TRBV9

CDR3aa: ASSSALAEAF
v_gene: TRBV7-9

CDR3aa: SVDSGSYEQY
v_gene: TRBV29-1

CDR3aa: ASSSDPSGVPYEQY
v_gene: TRBV5-1

CDR3aa: ASSAGRTISGNTIY
v_gene: TRBV9

CDR3aa: ASSYSRNGYNEQF
v_gene: TRBV6-5

CDR3aa: ASSLAMAVEAF
v_gene: TRBV5-6

CDR3aa: ASSPRGTRADEQF
v_gene: TRBV7-8

CDR3aa: ASSSGTSGRRYNEQF
v_gene: TRBV27

CDR3aa: ASQTAESGNTIY
v_gene: TRBV7-9

CDR3aa: ASSLVREGPYEQY
v_gene: TRBV5-6

CDR3aa: ASSYSETTEAF
v_gene: TRBV6-5

CDR3aa: SVSGGSSYNEQF
v_gene: TRBV29-1

CDR3aa: ASSPTRTANYGYT
v_gene: TRBV18

CDR3aa: ASSGPQGGETQY
v_gene: TRBV11-2

CDR3aa: ASSLGGASTDTQY
v_gene: TRBV7-9

CDR3aa: ASSQGTFSNQPQH
v_gene: TRBV7-9

CDR3aa: ASSLDELAAYNEQF
v_gene: TRBV7-2

CDR3aa: ASSYVLGGSYEQY
v_gene: TRBV6-5

CDR3aa: ASSPQGREGYEQY
v_gene: TRBV27

CDR3aa: ASSHPGNEQF
v_gene: TRBV13

CDR3aa: ASSLLGTEQF
v_gene: TRBV11-2

CDR3aa: ASSFTGNTEAF
v_gene: TRBV6-5

CDR3aa: AISEIAGGPGNEQF
v_gene: TRBV10-3

CDR3aa: ASSFVGYDQPQH
v_gene: TRBV28

CDR3aa: ASRIGTGRNEKLF
v_gene: TRBV27

CDR3aa: ASSSVREQF
v_gene: TRBV5-5

CDR3aa: ASSHLAGGSTGELF
v_gene: TRBV27

CDR3aa: ASSFFGTGELF
v_gene: TRBV27

CDR3aa: ASSDRGGPQH
v_gene: TRBV6-1

CDR3aa: ASSLSPGLGNEKLF
v_gene: TRBV28

CDR3aa: ASSRGGQREFSDTQY
v_gene: TRBV11-2

CDR3aa: ASSQDVGLDTDTQY
v_gene: TRBV4-1

CDR3aa: ASSTGPDSNQPQH
v_gene: TRBV11-2